Below, one T cell receptor beta chain is given with its context. Which antigen it targets is not known. The sample holds no much larger clone one base away, and base qualities are not on file. Viable CD3+CD4+ or CD3+CD8+ cells that were CCR7+CD45RA+CD45RO-CD95-CD27+CD28+ were classified as naive T cells. Peripheral blood samples were provided by related bone marrow donors on the day of marrow donation. Mononuclear cells from peripheral blood and bone marrow were separated by Ficoll-Hypaque density centrifugation and then cryopreserved. CD4+ and CD8+ T cells, including naive and memory subsets, were sorted by FACS using a FACSAria II. These data are taken from a study of T cells after posttransplantation cyclophosphamide (dated by TCRdb to about 2016). Regarding the study in general: Using TRB sequencing, the study followed how the T cell repertoire rebuilt after myeloablative bone marrow transplantation with posttransplantation cyclophosphamide given as GVHD prophylaxis. Blood from all 35 or so PTCy patients with 1-year posttransplant specimens was subjected to TRB sequencing. Antigen receptor sequencing was done on samples from roughly 38 PTCy-treated patients and from approximately 17 related bone marrow donors of those patients. Public TRB sequences were searched against a database of over 3,600 sequences associated with responses to pathogens, tumor antigens, self-antigens and alloantigens. Up to 3 additional blood samples from 2 to 5.2 years after transplant were also TRB-sequenced in 3 patients, as was pretransplant blood from a handful of patients. Because TRA and TRB clonality were tightly correlated in nine or ten samples, subsequent TCR analyses were focused on TRB only. Results the study describes overall, beyond this receptor: Across the approximately 48 patients, TRB clonality was highly associated with recipient CMV seropositivity and CMV reactivation, and diversity with PTCy was similar to that in the CNI/methotrexate controls. The TRB repertoires of T cells infiltrating skin or GI tract showed only limited overlap with the TRB repertoires of T cells in blood. At 1-2 months, donor-recipient similarity was low but rose over the first year, and the later blood repertoires were often dominated by donor CD8+ memory clones.

CDR1 SGHDT and CDR2 YYEEEE are derived from the germline V gene. Including the terminal cysteine and phenylalanine, the CDR3 comprises 15 residues. The retained sequence is limited to the CDR3, 45 bases, with the frame set at the first base. V drops 0 bases and J drops 5 bases, leaving 14 bases in between. TRB sequencing used genomic DNA with the immunoSEQ assay at survey resolution or the hsTCRB kit. The study's processing was this. The immunoSEQ software was used for initial read processing, and the LymphoSeq R package was used for repertoire analyses. Clonality was calculated as 1 minus normalized Shannon entropy, and the Gini coefficient was also calculated for each TRB dataset. Phenotypes of unsorted samples were inferred by mapping TRB sequences from sorted subsets of the recipient or donor onto the same recipient's unsorted samples. The immuneACCESS repertoire file appears here via TCRdb, limited to in-frame rearrangements. These files lack a portion of the clones; in checked studies, under half of the deficit traces to unresolved V genes, and the cause of the others is not known. That table is the source of V, J and clone size, and D and trimming were worked out from the DNA. For this sample the table gives under 40,000 clones, of which 90% to 95% were detected only once. The ten largest account for around 0.096% of the sample.

Source material: naive CD4+ T cells sorted from blood. The chain links TRBV5-6 with TRBJ2-5, with the D gene uncertain. The sequence was obtained from a man between 25 and 39 years old in good health and a related stem cell transplant donor. The DNA sequence reads TGTGCCAGCAGCTTGGCAGCGAGTGTTTTGGAGACCCAGTACTTC. This codes for CASSLAASVLETQYF.